This T cell receptor (beta chain) was profiled in a study of T cell repertoires in cytomegalovirus infection. Turning to the study itself: Used in the study were CMV epitopes, some recently identified and HLA-C-restricted, others well-studied and HLA-B-restricted. From public TCR beta signatures came an indication of both CMV infection and matching HLA type. The study, taken as a whole, reports: CMV-specific TCR beta clonotypes restricted by HLA-C were the ones dominating the ex vivo response.

CDR1 is LGHNT, CDR2 FRNRAP, per germline. This CDR3 comprises 17 residues. V dropped 2 bases and J dropped 7; count of bases not matched to a gene: 7. TCRdb redid the calling of the reads with MiXCR, one entry per CDR3 protein. The data show 750,000 to 900,000 distinct CDR3 sequences, with about 27% seen just once and 13% held by the top ten. Many counts were recorded for this clonotype. Antigen specificity is unknown. The sample in question was cultured CD8+ T cells from PBMCs, obtained from culture after CMV antigen stimulation. The sequence came from a human donor in good health (CMV status not recorded). Some clones in this sample may be carry-over from other donors' samples. V is TRBV12-5 and J is TRBJ2-3; 15 bases map to TRBD2. The CDR3 reads CASGLTGLAGGGNTQYF. The CDR3 bases are TGTGCTAGTGGTTTGACCGGACTAGCGGGGGGGGGAAATACGCAGTATTTT.